The sequence of this T cell receptor (beta chain) was determined in a study of cytomegalovirus exposure and HLA in healthy donors. V dropped 8 bases and J dropped 1 base, with 13 bases sitting between them. From germline, CDR1 is SGHNT and CDR2 YENEEA. CDR3 length: 14 amino acids. In the PCR, 60 Vbeta and 13 Jbeta primers were used. The assay was immunoSEQ multiplex PCR, and TCRdb's table has in-frame clones only and misses some. The table has around 130,000 clones, 80% to 85% seen once. This chain joins TRBV11-3 and TRBJ2-3; D gene uncertain. The specimen was PBMCs. The source is a boy aged 5-17 years in good health and CMV-seronegative. The CDR3 DNA sequence: TGTGCCAGCGCTAGTTCCAGCGGCACAGATACGCAGTATTTT. It yields the protein CASASSSGTDTQYF. The full variable domain, rest sourced from reference TRBV11-3 and TRBJ2-3, is EAGVVQSPRYKIIEKKQPVAFWCNPISGHNTLYWYLQNLGQGPELLIRYENEEAVDDSQLPKDRFSAERLKGVDSTLKIQPAELGDSAVYLCASASSSGTDTQYFGPGTRLTVL.